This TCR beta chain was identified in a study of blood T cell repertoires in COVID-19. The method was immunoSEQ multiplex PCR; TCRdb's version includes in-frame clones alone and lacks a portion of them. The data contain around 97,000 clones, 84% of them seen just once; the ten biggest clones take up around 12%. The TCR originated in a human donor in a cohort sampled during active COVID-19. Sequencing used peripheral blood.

The CDR3 loop is CASSLRQGNQPQHF. The CDR3 DNA is TGTGCCAGCAGCCTACGACAGGGGAATCAGCCCCAGCATTTT. V gene TRBV3-1 (or the pseudogene TRBV3-2) combines with J gene TRBJ1-5; 8 bases line up with TRBD1. V trimming: 4 bases; J trimming: 4 bases; junction bases outside the gene matches: 3. The CDR3 is made up of 14 amino acids. The V gene's germline CDR1 is LGHDT and CDR2 YNNKEL (reference sequence).